These 32 T cell receptor beta chains came from one sample sequenced in a study of Tregs in tolerant kidney transplant recipients. Sequenced by immunoSEQ multiplex PCR; TCRdb stores in-frame clones only, minus some. Its listing shows approximately 31,000 clones. The sequenced sample was CD8+ T cells from blood, obtained before the transplant. These receptors were collected from a human donor who received a combined kidney and bone marrow transplant.

As to this clone: The read terminates 3 residues before the CDR3 end, so the remaining end is supplied by the germline J gene. The chain combines TRBV7-9 with TRBJ1-1, with 7 bases matching TRBD1. This CDR3 has 11 residues. Germline V gives CDR1 SEHNR, CDR2 FQNEAQ (reference sequence). This CDR3 reads CATKGAPYAFF. The CDR3 DNA, read in part, is TGTGCCACCAAGGGGGCCCCATAT.

A remark on this clone: The CDR3 extends 3 residues past the end of the read, so its final part is completed from the germline J gene. The chain is built from TRBV7-8 and TRBJ2-2, with a weak D call TRBD2 (7 bases). The CDR3 is made up of 16 amino acids. Trimming shortened V by 2 bases and J by 4 bases, and 14 bases separated the two germline ends. The germline CDR1 and CDR2 sequences are SGHVS and FQNEAQ. The covered CDR3 bases are TGTGCCAGCAGCTTAATCCGGGGGGCAAGCACCGGGGAG. Amino acid sequence: CASSLIRGASTGE. The entire CDR3 sequence reads CASSLIRGASTGELFF.

Concerning this clone itself: The CDR3 extends 3 residues past the end of the read, so its final part is completed from the germline J gene. The chain is built from TRBV2 and TRBJ1-1; the match to TRBD1 covers 8 bases. Germline assignment: CDR1 SNHLY and CDR2 FYNNEI. There are 14 residues in the CDR3. V lost 3 bases to trimming and J lost 3 bases; unmatched junction nucleotides: 3. CDR3 DNA (partial): TGTGCCAGCAGTGAGAGGACAGGGTACACTGAA. Protein product: CASSERTGYTE. The whole CDR3 sequence reads CASSERTGYTEAFF.

A word on this clone: The observed sequence ends 3 residues before the CDR3 terminus, with the missing tail filled in from the germline J gene. This chain joins TRBV7-8 and TRBJ1-2; D unresolved. With 1 base removed from V and 2 bases from J, the gap between germline ends came to 11 bases. The V gene's germline CDR1 is SGHVS and CDR2 FQNEAQ. The CDR3 runs 15 residues. CDR3 DNA, as far as it was read: TGTGCCAGCAGCTTAGTGGGCGAAATCAACTATGGC. Translating gives CASSLVGEINYG. The whole CDR3 is CASSLVGEINYGYTF.

The CDR3 bases that were read are TGTGCCGGTCGACGGACTAGCACAGATACG. This translates into CAGRRTSTDT. The CDR3 in full is CAGRRTSTDTQYF. The V call is TRBV2, the J call TRBJ2-3; TRBD2 might be the D (5 bases). Read data end 3 residues before the CDR3 end; the end is taken from the germline J gene. CDR1 and CDR2 from the germline V gene are SNHLY and FYNNEI. This CDR3 has 13 amino acids. V lost 11 bases, J lost 0 bases, and 12 bases lay in between.

As concerns this clone: The read falls 3 residues short of the CDR3 end, and the missing part is taken from the germline J gene. The V call is TRBV5-1, the J call TRBJ2-1; 13 positions agree with TRBD2. Germline V CDR1 and CDR2: SGHRS, YFSETQ. Trimming at V came to 4 bases and at J to 1 base, leaving 5 bases not matched to a gene. CDR3 size: 17 residues. CDR3 loop: CASSPGLAGHSYNEQFF. CDR3 bases read: TGCGCCAGCAGCCCGGGACTAGCGGGGCATTCCTACAATGAG.

With regard to this clone: The read comes to an end 3 residues before the CDR3 does, leaving the germline J gene to fill in the end. This chain uses TRBV19 with TRBJ1-3; D may be TRBD1 (5 bases). The V end was cut by 3 bases, the J end by 4 bases, with 7 bases between. The CDR3 runs 13 residues. Germline V lookup: CDR1 LNHDA, CDR2 SQIVND (reference sequence). Partial CDR3 DNA: TGTGCCAGTAGTATGGGGCGGGGAAACACC. This codes for CASSMGRGNT. The whole CDR3 region reads CASSMGRGNTIYF.

Details on this clone: The read falls 3 residues short of the CDR3 end, and the missing part is taken from the germline J gene. V and J are TRBV19 and TRBJ2-7, with TRBD2 matching 10 bases. The ends lost 6 bases at V and 0 bases at J; junction bases unmatched: 2. This CDR3 has 14 amino acids. Germline CDR1 reads LNHDA; CDR2 reads SQIVND (reference sequence). CDR3 sequence reads: CASSPSGGSYEQYF. CDR3 DNA (partial): TGTGCCAGTAGCCCTAGCGGGGGCTCCTACGAG.

Concerning this clone itself: The read ends 3 residues before the CDR3 terminus; that terminus is restored from the germline J gene. J is TRBJ1-1 and V is TRBV7-2; D is uncertain. Looked up from germline, CDR1 is SGHTA and CDR2 is FQGNSA. The CDR3 runs 13 residues. V was pared by 4 bases and J by 7 bases, with 13 bases between. CDR3 amino acids: CASSSRISHEAFF. The DNA read from the CDR3 is TGTGCCAGCAGCTCGCGAATTTCGCATGAA.

Points on this clone: Read coverage stops 3 residues before the CDR3 terminus; the germline J gene supplies the remainder. The rearrangement links TRBV7-2 to TRBJ2-3; 10 positions match TRBD2. CDR1 is SGHTA, CDR2 FQGNSA, per germline. CDR3 size: 15 residues. Germline trimming cut 3 bases from V and 6 bases from J; bases unmatched to any gene: 6. The sequenced part of the CDR3 DNA is TGTGCCAGCAGCTTCACAGCGGGAGGGGTCGATACG. Translated, it gives CASSFTAGGVDT. Given in full, the CDR3 is CASSFTAGGVDTQYF. The variable domain in full, with the rest retrieved from reference TRBV7-2 and TRBJ2-3, is GAGVSQSPSNKVTEKGKDVELRCDPISGHTALYWYRQSLGQGLEFLIYFQGNSAPDKSGLPSDRFSAERTGGSVSTLTIQRTQQEDSAVYLCASSFTAGGVDTQYFGPGTRLTVL.

Concerning this clone itself: Coverage ceases 3 residues before the CDR3 finishes, and the germline J gene fills in the end. The rearrangement uses TRBV2 and TRBJ2-5; D ambiguous. CDR1 is SNHLY, CDR2 FYNNEI, per germline. Trimming pared 6 bases from V and 1 base from J, leaving 6 bases between. CDR3 length: 12 amino acids. The CDR3 DNA, read in part, is TGTGCCAGCAGGTTCGGCCAAGAGACC. Translation: CASRFGQET. The full CDR3 protein is CASRFGQETQYF.

A note on this clone: The read terminates 3 residues before the CDR3 end, so the remaining end is supplied by the germline J gene. The chain is built from TRBV5-1 and TRBJ1-1; maybe TRBD1 (6 bases). V was cut by 3 bases and J by 3 bases, with 12 bases left in between. The CDR3 consists of 14 residues. In germline, CDR1 is SGHRS, CDR2 YFSETQ. The CDR3 sequence: CASSWRYRDTEAFF. The CDR3 bases that were read are TGCGCCAGCAGCTGGAGGTACAGGGACACTGAA.

As concerns this clone: The CDR3 end is not reached by the read, which stops 3 residues before it; the germline J gene fills it in. The chain employs TRBV7-2 and TRBJ2-7; 7 bases fit TRBD2. The CDR3 length is 15 residues. V shed 5 bases and J 3 bases; nucleotides not matched to a gene: 10. Germline CDR1 and CDR2: SGHTA and FQGNSA. The CDR3 protein is CASSPGPSGNYEQYF. The CDR3 DNA, read in part, is TGTGCCAGCAGCCCAGGGCCTAGCGGAAACTACGAG.

The CDR3 spells CASSPWGPDGSYEQYF. The DNA read from the CDR3 is TGTGCCAGCTCACCGTGGGGCCCGGACGGGAGCTACGAG. The chain has TRBV18 and TRBJ2-7; TRBD2 is a possible D gene (6 bases). The CDR3 end lies 3 residues beyond the end of the read and is filled in from the germline J gene. V gave up 3 bases and J gave up 3 bases, with 18 bases separating them. The CDR3 contains 16 residues. The germline gives CDR1 KGHSH, CDR2 LQKENI.

A note on this clone: The CDR3 is cut off 3 residues early in the read; its end comes from the germline J gene. The chain is built from TRBV19 and TRBJ1-2, with a weak D call TRBD1 (6 bases). There are 13 residues in the CDR3. In germline, CDR1 is LNHDA, CDR2 SQIVND (reference sequence). V was pared by 7 bases and J by 7 bases, with 16 bases between. Here the CDR3 reads CASNPGTISGYTF. The covered CDR3 bases are TGTGCCAGTAACCCGGGGACAATAAGTGGC.

With regard to this clone: The sequenced fragment ends 3 residues before the CDR3 boundary, so the rest is inferred from the germline J gene. V gene TRBV5-6 combines with J gene TRBJ2-7; tentatively, D is TRBD1 (5 bases). CDR1 is SGHDT, CDR2 YYEEEE, per germline. V was pared by 0 bases and J by 3 bases, with 10 bases between. This CDR3 is built from 14 residues. The CDR3 sequence is CASSLGLGVYEQYF. The sequenced part of the CDR3 DNA is TGTGCCAGCAGCTTGGGGCTAGGGGTCTACGAG.

A note on this clone: The sequenced fragment ends 3 residues before the CDR3 boundary, so the rest is inferred from the germline J gene. The V and J genes are TRBV7-6 and TRBJ2-7, with TRBD1 matching over 8 bases. This CDR3 contains 17 residues. The V segment lost 1 base and the J segment 1 base; nucleotides outside the gene matches: 9. Looked up from germline, CDR1 is SGHVS and CDR2 is FNYEAQ. The CDR3 sequence is CASSLGETGAGSYEQYF. The covered CDR3 bases are TGTGCCAGCAGCTTAGGGGAGACAGGGGCCGGTTCCTACGAG.

As for this clone: The CDR3 end falls 3 residues outside the read, so it is completed with the germline J gene. This chain uses TRBV5-6 with TRBJ1-1, with TRBD1 identical over 12 bases. The CDR3 has 15 amino acids. V gave up 2 bases and J gave up 6 bases; unmatched junction bases: 5. The germline CDR1 and CDR2 sequences are SGHDT and YYEEEE. The CDR3 spells CASSFGTGGMAEAFF. The CDR3 bases that were read are TGTGCCAGCAGCTTCGGGACAGGGGGCATGGCTGAA.

In the case of this clone: The CDR3 end falls 3 residues outside the read, so it is completed with the germline J gene. This chain links TRBV6-2 or TRBV6-3 with TRBJ2-3; 9 bases align to TRBD2. The CDR3 loop spans 15 amino acids. Germline CDR1 reads MNHEY; CDR2 reads SVGEGT. After removal of 4 bases from V and 2 bases from J, the junction contained 4 bases not matched to a gene. The CDR3 DNA, read in part, is TGTGCCAGCAGTTCCCAGCGGGAGGACACAGATACG. Translation gives CASSSQREDTDT. The whole CDR3 reads CASSSQREDTDTQYF.

Points on this clone: The read comes to an end 3 residues before the CDR3 does, leaving the germline J gene to fill in the end. The V and J genes are TRBV7-6 and TRBJ2-7; 9 bases align to TRBD1. The germline V gene encodes CDR1 SGHVS and CDR2 FNYEAQ. This CDR3 is built from 16 residues. The junction had 3 bases not matched to a gene; V was cut back by 0 bases and J by 0 bases. The CDR3 protein is CASSLAGTGISYEQYF. Partial CDR3 DNA: TGTGCCAGCAGCTTAGCCGGGACAGGGATCTCCTACGAG.

Remarks on this clone: The missing CDR3 end, 3 residues past where the read stops, is filled in from the germline J gene. V gene TRBV2 combines with J gene TRBJ2-3, with D possibly matching TRBD1 (5 bases). The ends were cut back, 2 bases at V and 2 bases at J, with 14 bases in the middle. Germline-derived CDR1 and CDR2 are SNHLY and FYNNEI. The CDR3 contains 16 residues. The CDR3 DNA, read in part, is TGTGCCAGCAGTGAAATGGGGCTCCCCACCACAGATACG. Protein: CASSEMGLPTTDT. The CDR3 in its entirety is CASSEMGLPTTDTQYF.

Regarding this clone: The CDR3 is cut off 3 residues early in the read; its end comes from the germline J gene. This rearrangement joins TRBV11-2 to TRBJ1-2; a weak D match, TRBD1 (5 bases). Germline assignment: CDR1 SGHAT and CDR2 FQNNGV. Trimming took off 5 bases at V and 4 bases at J, with 17 bases between the two ends. The length of the CDR3 is 15 residues. The CDR3 bases that were read are TGTGCCAGCAGCCCAACCCAGGGCTCTAGCTATGGC. It codes for CASSPTQGSSYG. Given in full, the CDR3 is CASSPTQGSSYGYTF.

As for this clone: The read falls 3 residues short of the CDR3 end, and the missing part is taken from the germline J gene. This chain links TRBV7-9 with TRBJ1-2; a weak D match, TRBD1 (6 bases). V was pared by 1 base and J by 6 bases, with 9 bases between. In germline, CDR1 is SEHNR, CDR2 FQNEAQ (reference sequence). The CDR3 is 13 amino acids. Partial CDR3 DNA: TGTGCCAGCAGCTTAGGGGCAGGGGATGGC. Translating gives CASSLGAGDG. The whole CDR3 protein is CASSLGAGDGYTF. The full variable domain, with the rest looked up from reference TRBV7-9 and TRBJ1-2, is DTGVSQNPRHKITKRGQNVTFRCDPISEHNRLYWYRQTLGQGPEFLTYFQNEAQLEKSRLLSDRFSAERPKGSFSTLEIQRTEQGDSAMYLCASSLGAGDGYTFGSGTRLTVV.

Comment on this clone: The read ends 3 residues shy of where the CDR3 ends; the end is completed using the germline J gene. The V gene is TRBV2, the J gene TRBJ2-7; TRBD1 aligns across 8 bases. The CDR3 contains 13 residues. Trimming cost V 1 base and J 4 bases; bases outside gene matches: 0. Germline V gene lookup returns CDR1 SNHLY and CDR2 FYNNEI. The CDR3 DNA, read in part, is TGTGCCAGCAGTGAAGGGACAGGGTACGAG. This translates into CASSEGTGYE. Given in full, the CDR3 is CASSEGTGYEQYF.

Note on this clone: The read stops 3 residues short of the end of the CDR3; the missing end is completed from the germline J gene. The genes are TRBV6-1 and TRBJ2-6; D might be TRBD2 (5 bases). Trimming removed 1 base at V and 7 bases at J, with 8 bases between. CDR1 MNHNS and CDR2 SASEGT come from the germline V gene. The CDR3 totals 14 residues. This chain's CDR3 is CASSEVSGANVLTF. The DNA read from the CDR3 is TGTGCCAGCAGTGAAGTAAGCGGAGCCAACGTC.

About this clone itself: The missing CDR3 end, 3 residues past where the read stops, is filled in from the germline J gene. The chain joins TRBV7-9 to TRBJ2-7; 11 bases fit TRBD2. With 3 bases clipped from V and 4 bases from J, the junction kept 2 bases outside the gene matches. There are 14 residues in the CDR3. Germline V gene lookup returns CDR1 SEHNR and CDR2 FQNEAQ (reference sequence). CDR3 sequence: CASSFGTSGYEQYF. CDR3 DNA (partial): TGTGCCAGCAGCTTCGGGACTAGCGGTTACGAG.

On this clone: The read is 3 residues too short to cover the CDR3 end, so that end is filled in from the germline J gene. V usage is TRBV18 and J usage is TRBJ1-1, with 8 nucleotides matching TRBD1. From germline, CDR1 is KGHSH and CDR2 LQKENI. The length of the CDR3 is 15 residues. V dropped 0 bases and J dropped 2; count of bases not matched to a gene: 2. The CDR3 DNA, read in part, is TGTGCCAGCTCACCACCCCAGGGGGCCAACACTGAA. Protein: CASSPPQGANTE. In full, the CDR3 reads CASSPPQGANTEAFF.

For this clone: The read gets to within 3 residues of the CDR3 end, and the germline J gene fills in the rest. V gene TRBV19 combines with J gene TRBJ2-3; D might be TRBD2 (7 bases). V was trimmed by 3 bases and J by 3 bases, leaving 19 bases between them. This CDR3 is built from 17 residues. Per the germline V gene, CDR1 is LNHDA and CDR2 is SQIVND (reference sequence). CDR3 bases read: TGTGCCAGTAGTATTGAGGGAGGGGGATTGGCAACAGATACG. Protein product: CASSIEGGGLATDT. The full CDR3 sequence reads CASSIEGGGLATDTQYF.

A note on this clone: Coverage ceases 3 residues before the CDR3 finishes, and the germline J gene fills in the end. The chain recombines TRBV2 with TRBJ2-7; D not certain. V lost 4 bases and J 3 bases, leaving 7 bases between the germline ends. This CDR3 region has 12 residues. In germline, CDR1 is SNHLY, CDR2 FYNNEI. CDR3 DNA, as far as it was read: TGTGCCAGCAGTGCAGGAGACTACGAG. Residues: CASSAGDYE. The full CDR3 reads CASSAGDYEQYF.

On this clone itself: Read data end 3 residues before the CDR3 end; the end is taken from the germline J gene. This chain connects TRBV7-9 to TRBJ2-7, with D perhaps being TRBD1 or TRBD2 (5 bases each). Germline V gene data show CDR1 as SEHNR and CDR2 as FQNEAQ (reference sequence). V was clipped by 3 bases and J by 0 bases, with 9 bases between them. CDR3 length: 14 residues. The sequenced CDR3 bases are TGTGCCAGCAGCTTGCCAGGGAGCTCCTACGAG. Protein sequence: CASSLPGSSYE. The complete CDR3 sequence is CASSLPGSSYEQYF.

The sequenced CDR3 bases are TGCGCCAGCTCCTTTTCTGGGGCCAACGTC. It specifies CASSFSGANV. The entire CDR3 protein reads CASSFSGANVLTF. The rearrangement links TRBV5-1 to TRBJ2-6, with D unclear. The read falls 3 residues short of the CDR3 end, and the missing part is taken from the germline J gene. Germline values: CDR1 SGHRS, CDR2 YFSETQ. The length of the CDR3 is 13 residues. The V end was cut by 7 bases, the J end by 1 base, with 6 bases between.

Comments on this clone: Coverage ceases 3 residues before the CDR3 finishes, and the germline J gene fills in the end. J is TRBJ2-7 and V is TRBV7-8; possible D gene TRBD2, 7 bases. CDR1 is SGHVS and CDR2 is FQNEAQ in the germline V gene. CDR3 length: 17 residues. Trimming left V 1 base short and J 3 bases short, with 19 bases between. The CDR3 protein is CASSLEGGQLVIYEQYF. Incomplete CDR3 DNA: TGTGCCAGCAGCTTAGAGGGGGGGCAGTTGGTCATCTACGAG.